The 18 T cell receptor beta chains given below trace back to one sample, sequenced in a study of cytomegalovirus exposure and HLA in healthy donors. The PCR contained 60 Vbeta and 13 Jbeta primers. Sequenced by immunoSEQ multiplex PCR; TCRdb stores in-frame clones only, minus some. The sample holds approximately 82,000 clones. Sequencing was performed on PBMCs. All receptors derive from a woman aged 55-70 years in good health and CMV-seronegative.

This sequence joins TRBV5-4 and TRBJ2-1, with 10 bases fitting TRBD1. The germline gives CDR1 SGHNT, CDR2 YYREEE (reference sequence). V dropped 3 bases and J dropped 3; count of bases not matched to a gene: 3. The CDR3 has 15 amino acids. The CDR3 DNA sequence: TGTGCCAGCAGCTGGGACAGGGGAAACTACAATGAGCAGTTCTTC. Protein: CASSWDRGNYNEQFF.

The CDR3 DNA is TGTGCCAGCAGCTTACCCGGAGGGACGGGGGAGCAGTTCTTC. It encodes CASSLPGGTGEQFF. This chain uses TRBV5-4 with TRBJ2-1; D might be TRBD2 (6 bases). In germline, CDR1 is SGHNT, CDR2 YYREEE (reference sequence). V was shortened by 2 bases and J by 10 bases, with 16 bases between the two germline ends. The CDR3 has 14 amino acids.

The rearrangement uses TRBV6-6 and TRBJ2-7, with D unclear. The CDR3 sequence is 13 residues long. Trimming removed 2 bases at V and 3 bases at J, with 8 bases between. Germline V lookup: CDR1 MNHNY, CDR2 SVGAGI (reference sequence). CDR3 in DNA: TGTGCCAGCAGTTACCCTACCAACTACGAGCAGTACTTC. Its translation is CASSYPTNYEQYF.

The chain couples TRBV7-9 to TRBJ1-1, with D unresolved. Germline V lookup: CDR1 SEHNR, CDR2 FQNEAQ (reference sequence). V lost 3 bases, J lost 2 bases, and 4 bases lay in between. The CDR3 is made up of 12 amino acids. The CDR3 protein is CASSFHNTEAFF. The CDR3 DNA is TGTGCCAGCAGCTTTCATAACACTGAAGCTTTCTTT. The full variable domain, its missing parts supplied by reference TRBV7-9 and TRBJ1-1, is DTGVSQNPRHKITKRGQNVTFRCDPISEHNRLYWYRQTLGQGPEFLTYFQNEAQLEKSRLLSDRFSAERPKGSFSTLEIQRTEQGDSAMYLCASSFHNTEAFFGQGTRLTVV.

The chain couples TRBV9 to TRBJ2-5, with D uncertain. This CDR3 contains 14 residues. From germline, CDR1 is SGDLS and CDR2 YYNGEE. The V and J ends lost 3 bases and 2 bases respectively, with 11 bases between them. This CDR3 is CASSGGHTQETQYF. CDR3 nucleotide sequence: TGTGCCAGCAGCGGAGGTCATACTCAAGAGACCCAGTACTTC.

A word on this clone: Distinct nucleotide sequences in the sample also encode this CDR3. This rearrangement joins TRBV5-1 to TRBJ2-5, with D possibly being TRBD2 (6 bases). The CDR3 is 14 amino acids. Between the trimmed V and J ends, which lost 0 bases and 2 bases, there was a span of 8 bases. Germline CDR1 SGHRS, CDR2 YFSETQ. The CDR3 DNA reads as TGCGCCAGCAGCTTGGTTGGACTACAAGAGACCCAGTACTTC. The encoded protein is CASSLVGLQETQYF.

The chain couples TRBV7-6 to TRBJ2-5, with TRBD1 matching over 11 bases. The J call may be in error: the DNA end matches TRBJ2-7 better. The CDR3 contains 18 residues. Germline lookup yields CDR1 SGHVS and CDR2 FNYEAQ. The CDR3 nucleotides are TGTGCCAGCAGCTTAGGCCCTGGACAGGGGGCGACCCTCGGCGAGCAGTACTTC. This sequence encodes CASSLGPGQGATLGEQYF.

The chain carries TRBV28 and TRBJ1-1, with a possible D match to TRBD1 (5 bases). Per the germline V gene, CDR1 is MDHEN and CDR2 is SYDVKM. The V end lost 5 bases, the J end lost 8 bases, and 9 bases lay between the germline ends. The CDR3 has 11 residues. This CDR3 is CASSVDSEAFF. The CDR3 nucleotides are TGTGCCAGCAGTGTTGACAGCGAAGCTTTCTTT.

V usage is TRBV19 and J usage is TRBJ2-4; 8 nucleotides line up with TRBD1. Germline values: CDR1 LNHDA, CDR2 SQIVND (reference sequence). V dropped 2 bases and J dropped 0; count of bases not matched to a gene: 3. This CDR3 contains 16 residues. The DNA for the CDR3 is TGTGCCAGTAGTATACAGGGGGCCCTAGCCAAAAACATTCAGTACTTC. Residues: CASSIQGALAKNIQYF. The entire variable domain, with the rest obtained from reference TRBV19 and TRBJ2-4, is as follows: DGGITQSPKYLFRKEGQNVTLSCEQNLNHDAMYWYRQDPGQGLRLIYYSQIVNDFQKGDIAEGYSVSREKKESFPLTVTSAQKNPTAFYLCASSIQGALAKNIQYFGAGTRLSVL.

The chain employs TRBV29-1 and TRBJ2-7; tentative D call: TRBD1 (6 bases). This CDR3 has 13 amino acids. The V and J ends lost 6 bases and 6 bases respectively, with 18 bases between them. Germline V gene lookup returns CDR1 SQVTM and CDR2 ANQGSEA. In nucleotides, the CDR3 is TGCAGCGTCGATACAGGGTCACTCCGCGAGCAGTACTTC. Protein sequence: CSVDTGSLREQYF.

CDR3 in amino acids: CASSSTSGSSIEQFF. Here the CDR3 DNA reads TGTGCCAGCTCATCGACTAGCGGGAGTTCCATTGAGCAGTTCTTC. The rearrangement links TRBV18 to TRBJ2-1, with 12 bases matching TRBD2. The germline gives CDR1 KGHSH, CDR2 LQKENI. This CDR3 has 15 residues. Unmatched junction bases numbered 8, after V lost 5 bases and J lost 9 bases.

The DNA for the CDR3 is TGCAGCGTTGCCGGGACAGGGATACTAAACGGCGCCAACGTCCTGACTTTC. Its protein product is CSVAGTGILNGANVLTF. The chain uses TRBV29-1 and TRBJ2-6; TRBD1 matches 9 bases. Looked up from germline, CDR1 is SQVTM and CDR2 is ANQGSEA. V trimming: 4 bases; J trimming: 7 bases; junction bases outside the gene matches: 14. CDR3 length: 17 amino acids.

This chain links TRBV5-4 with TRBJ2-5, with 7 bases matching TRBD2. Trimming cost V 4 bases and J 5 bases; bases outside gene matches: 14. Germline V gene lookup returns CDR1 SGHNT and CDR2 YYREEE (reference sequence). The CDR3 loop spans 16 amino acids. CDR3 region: CASSPGGVKLGETQYF. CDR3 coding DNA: TGTGCCAGCAGCCCGGGAGGCGTTAAGTTAGGGGAGACCCAGTACTTC.

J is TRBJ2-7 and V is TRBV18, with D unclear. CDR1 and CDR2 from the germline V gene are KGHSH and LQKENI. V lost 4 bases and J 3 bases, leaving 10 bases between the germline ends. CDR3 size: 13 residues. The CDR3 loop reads CASSLELGYEQYF. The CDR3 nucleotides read TGTGCCAGCTCACTTGAACTTGGCTACGAGCAGTACTTC.

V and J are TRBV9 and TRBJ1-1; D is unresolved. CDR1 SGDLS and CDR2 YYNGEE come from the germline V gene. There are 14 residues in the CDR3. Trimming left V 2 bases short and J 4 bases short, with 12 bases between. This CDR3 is CASSVDAGSTEAFF. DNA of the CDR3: TGTGCCAGCAGCGTTGACGCGGGTTCCACTGAAGCTTTCTTT.

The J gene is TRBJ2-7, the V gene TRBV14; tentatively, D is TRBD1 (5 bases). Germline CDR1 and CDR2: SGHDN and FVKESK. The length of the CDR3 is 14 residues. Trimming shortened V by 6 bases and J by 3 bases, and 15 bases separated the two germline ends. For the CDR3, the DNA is TGTGCCAGCAGTGGGCGGCAGGGTTTCTACGAGCAGTACTTC. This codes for CASSGRQGFYEQYF.

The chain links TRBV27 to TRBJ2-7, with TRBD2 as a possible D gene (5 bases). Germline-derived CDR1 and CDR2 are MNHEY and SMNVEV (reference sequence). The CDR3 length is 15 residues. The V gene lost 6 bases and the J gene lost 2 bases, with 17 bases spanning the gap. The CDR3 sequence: CASRTPREPAYEQYF. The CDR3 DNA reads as TGTGCCAGCAGAACTCCTCGGGAACCCGCCTACGAGCAGTACTTC.

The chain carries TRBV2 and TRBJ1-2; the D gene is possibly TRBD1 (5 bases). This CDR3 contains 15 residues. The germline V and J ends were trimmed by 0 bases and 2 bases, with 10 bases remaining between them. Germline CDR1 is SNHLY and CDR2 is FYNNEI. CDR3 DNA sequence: TGTGCCAGCAGTGAAGCACGGGGGTCGAACTATGGCTACACCTTC. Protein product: CASSEARGSNYGYTF.